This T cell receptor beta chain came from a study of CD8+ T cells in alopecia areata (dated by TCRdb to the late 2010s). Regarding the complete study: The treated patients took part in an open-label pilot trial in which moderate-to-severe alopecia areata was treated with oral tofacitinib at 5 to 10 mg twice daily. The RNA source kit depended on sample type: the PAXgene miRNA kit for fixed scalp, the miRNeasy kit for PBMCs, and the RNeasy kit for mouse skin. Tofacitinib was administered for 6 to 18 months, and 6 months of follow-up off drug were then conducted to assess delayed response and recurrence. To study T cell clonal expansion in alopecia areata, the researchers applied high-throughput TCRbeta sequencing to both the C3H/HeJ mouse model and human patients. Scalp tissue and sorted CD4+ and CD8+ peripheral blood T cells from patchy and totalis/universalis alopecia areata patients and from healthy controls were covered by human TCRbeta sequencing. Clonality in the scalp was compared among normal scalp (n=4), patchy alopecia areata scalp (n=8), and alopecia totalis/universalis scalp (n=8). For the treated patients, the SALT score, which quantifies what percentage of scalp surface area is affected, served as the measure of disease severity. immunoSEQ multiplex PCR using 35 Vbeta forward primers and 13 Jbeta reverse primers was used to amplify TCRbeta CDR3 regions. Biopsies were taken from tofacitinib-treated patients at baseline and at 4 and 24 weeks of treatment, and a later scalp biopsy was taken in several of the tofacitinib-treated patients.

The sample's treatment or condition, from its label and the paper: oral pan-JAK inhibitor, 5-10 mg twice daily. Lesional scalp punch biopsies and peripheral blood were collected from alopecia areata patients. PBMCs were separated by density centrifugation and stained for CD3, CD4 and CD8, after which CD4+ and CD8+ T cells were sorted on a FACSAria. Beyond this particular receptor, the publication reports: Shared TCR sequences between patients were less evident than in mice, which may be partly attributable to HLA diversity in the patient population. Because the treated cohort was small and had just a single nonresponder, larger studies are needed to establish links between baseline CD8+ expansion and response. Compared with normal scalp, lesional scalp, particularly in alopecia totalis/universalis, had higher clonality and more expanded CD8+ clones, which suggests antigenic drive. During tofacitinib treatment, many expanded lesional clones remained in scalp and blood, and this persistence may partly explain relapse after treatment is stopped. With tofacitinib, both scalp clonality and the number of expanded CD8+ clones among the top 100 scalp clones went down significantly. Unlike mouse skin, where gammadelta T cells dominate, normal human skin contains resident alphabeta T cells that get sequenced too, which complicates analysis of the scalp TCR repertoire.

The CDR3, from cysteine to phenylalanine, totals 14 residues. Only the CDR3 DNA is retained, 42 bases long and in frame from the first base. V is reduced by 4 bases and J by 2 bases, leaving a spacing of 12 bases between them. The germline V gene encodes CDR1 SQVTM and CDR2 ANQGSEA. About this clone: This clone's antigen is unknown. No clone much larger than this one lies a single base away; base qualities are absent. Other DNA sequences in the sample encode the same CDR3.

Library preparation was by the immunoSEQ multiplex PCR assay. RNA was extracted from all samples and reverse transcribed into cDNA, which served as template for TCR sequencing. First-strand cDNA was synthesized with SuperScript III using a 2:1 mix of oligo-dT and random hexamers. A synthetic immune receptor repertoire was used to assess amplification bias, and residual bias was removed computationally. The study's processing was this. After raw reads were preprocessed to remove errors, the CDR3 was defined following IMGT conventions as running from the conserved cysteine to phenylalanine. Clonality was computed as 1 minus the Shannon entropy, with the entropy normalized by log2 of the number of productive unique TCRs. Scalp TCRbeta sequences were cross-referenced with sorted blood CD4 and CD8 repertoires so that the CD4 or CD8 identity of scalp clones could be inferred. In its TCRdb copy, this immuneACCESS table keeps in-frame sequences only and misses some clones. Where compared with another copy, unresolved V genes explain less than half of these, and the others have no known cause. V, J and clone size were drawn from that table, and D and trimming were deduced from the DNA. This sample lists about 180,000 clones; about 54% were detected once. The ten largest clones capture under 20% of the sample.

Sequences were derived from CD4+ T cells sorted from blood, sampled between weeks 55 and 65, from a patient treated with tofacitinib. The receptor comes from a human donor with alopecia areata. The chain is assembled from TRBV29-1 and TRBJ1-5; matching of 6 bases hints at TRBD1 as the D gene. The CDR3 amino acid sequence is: CSVAGGTGNQPQHF. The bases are TGCAGCGTTGCCGGGGGCACGGGCAATCAGCCCCAGCATTTT. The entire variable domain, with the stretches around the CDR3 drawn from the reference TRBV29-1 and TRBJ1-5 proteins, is SAVISQKPSRDICQRGTSLTIQCQVDSQVTMMFWYRQQPGQSLTLIATANQGSEATYESGFVIDKFPISRPNLTFSTLTVSNMSPEDSSIYLCSVAGGTGNQPQHFGDGTRLSIL.